Below are 19 T cell receptor beta chains sequenced from a single sample in a study of T cells in Graves' hyperthyroidism and ophthalmopathy. TCR beta CDR3 regions were amplified from RNA transcripts. HTBI primers were used for first-round RT-PCR of the TCR CDR3. TCRdb re-called the multiplex PCR reads with MiXCR, one entry per CDR3 protein. Seen here are 300,000 or so distinct CDR3 sequences, roughly 23% observed once, and the top ten hold 50%. Sequencing used blood. The receptors come from a woman aged 45-59 years with Graves' hyperthyroidism.

This clonotype was counted many times. The gene calls are TRBV20-1 and TRBJ2-7; 8 bases line up with TRBD2. In germline, CDR1 is DFQATT, CDR2 SNEGSKA (reference sequence). V shed 0 bases, J shed 4 bases, and the junction held 14 bases outside the gene matches. This CDR3 is built from 17 residues. This CDR3 is CSARDVFASGSIYEQYF. CDR3 in DNA: TGCAGTGCTAGAGATGTGTTTGCCAGCGGGAGTATTTACGAGCAGTACTTC.

This chain uses TRBV28 with TRBJ1-2, with a possible D match to TRBD1 (5 bases). The V gene lost 5 bases and the J gene lost 5 bases, with 15 bases spanning the gap. CDR1 is MDHEN and CDR2 is SYDVKM in the germline V gene. There are 14 residues in the CDR3. The DNA for the CDR3 is TGTGCCAGCAGTACCTCGGGACGGCAGTATGGCTACACCTTC. It translates to CASSTSGRQYGYTF.

This chain connects TRBV10-2 to TRBJ2-7; 9 bases fit TRBD1. The CDR3 sequence is 13 residues long. Germline trimming cut 8 bases from V and 2 bases from J; bases unmatched to any gene: 4. Germline V gene lookup returns CDR1 WSHSY and CDR2 SAAADI. CDR3 region: CASGDRAPYEQYF. DNA for the CDR3: TGCGCCAGCGGGGACAGGGCCCCCTACGAGCAGTACTTC.

This clonotype was picked up many times. This CDR3 reads CAWSAGGGANVLTF. CDR3 DNA sequence: TGTGCCTGGAGTGCGGGAGGTGGGGCCAACGTCCTGACTTTC. The chain has TRBV30 and TRBJ2-6; the match to TRBD2 covers 7 bases. The germline gives CDR1 GTSNPN, CDR2 SVGIG (reference sequence). V lost 1 base to trimming and J lost 3 bases; unmatched junction nucleotides: 0. CDR3 size: 14 residues. Based on the CDR3 plus reference TRBV30 and TRBJ2-6, the full variable domain is SQTIHQWPATLVQPVGSPLSLECTVEGTSNPNLYWYRQAAGRGLQLLFYSVGIGQISSEVPQNLSASRPQDRQFILSSKKLLLSDSGFYLCAWSAGGGANVLTFGAGSRLTVL.

This clonotype was seen ten or more times. The chain employs TRBV2 and TRBJ2-1; TRBD2 aligns across 14 bases. Germline CDR1 reads SNHLY; CDR2 reads FYNNEI. This CDR3 has 17 amino acids. J lost 4 bases, V lost 5 bases, and 7 bases had no gene match. The DNA for the CDR3 is TGTGCCAGCAGTAACCGACTAGCGGGGGGGGTTTACAATGAGCAGTTCTTC. Translating gives CASSNRLAGGVYNEQFF.

The chain carries TRBV30 and TRBJ1-4; no definite D call. This CDR3 spans 12 amino acids. The germline gives CDR1 GTSNPN, CDR2 SVGIG (reference sequence). Trimming removed 4 bases from V and 5 bases from J, with 8 bases in between. The CDR3 here is CAWTGRNEKLFF. In nucleotides, the CDR3 is TGTGCCTGGACCGGACGGAATGAAAAACTGTTTTTT.

This clonotype turned up a few times. The gene calls are TRBV5-1 and TRBJ1-4; maybe TRBD1 (6 bases). CDR1 SGHRS and CDR2 YFSETQ come from the germline V gene. The CDR3 runs to 15 residues. V lost 0 bases and J 10 bases, leaving 16 bases between the germline ends. This chain's CDR3 is CASSLGAGVIGKLFF. The CDR3 DNA reads as TGCGCCAGCAGCTTGGGGGCAGGGGTTATAGGAAAACTGTTTTTT.

In its sample, this clonotype was seen many times. The rearrangement joins TRBV5-1 to TRBJ2-1, with 9 bases identical to TRBD2. The length of the CDR3 is 14 residues. The trim removed 5 bases at V and 6 bases at J, leaving 6 bases unmatched. Germline loops: CDR1 SGHRS, CDR2 YFSETQ. The CDR3, as DNA: TGCGCCAGCAGGCTCGGGACTAGCCTCAATGAGCAGTTCTTC. Its protein is CASRLGTSLNEQFF.

This clonotype has a count of ten or more. The chain has TRBV9 and TRBJ2-3, with a tentative D call TRBD1 (6 bases). CDR3 length: 16 amino acids. CDR1 is SGDLS and CDR2 is YYNGEE in the germline V gene. Trimming removed 3 bases from V and 0 bases from J, with 14 bases in between. The CDR3 DNA follows: TGTGCCAGCAGCGCCCGCGGACAGACTAGCACAGATACGCAGTATTTT. It translates to CASSARGQTSTDTQYF.

This clonotype was observed a few times. The CDR3: CASSAAGFTGELFF. CDR3 DNA sequence: TGTGCCAGCAGCGCCGCGGGTTTCACCGGGGAGCTGTTTTTT. The genes are TRBV5-5 and TRBJ2-2, with D perhaps matching TRBD2 (5 bases). There are 14 residues in the CDR3. Germline values: CDR1 SGHKS, CDR2 YYEKEE (reference sequence). V was pared by 4 bases and J by 4 bases, with 11 bases between.

This clonotype was seen many times. This chain joins TRBV12-3 or TRBV12-4 and TRBJ1-2; unclear D gene. The CDR3 extends over 13 amino acids. V lost 8 bases and J lost 5, with 15 bases in between. The CDR3 nucleotides read TGTGCCAGCTGCCCGGGGTTTGGGTATGGCTACACCTTC. Protein sequence: CASCPGFGYGYTF.

Many counts were recorded for this clonotype. This chain uses TRBV30 with TRBJ2-1, with 9 bases identical to TRBD1. J was trimmed by 6 bases and V by 2 bases; bases with no gene match: 2. The germline V gene encodes CDR1 GTSNPN and CDR2 SVGIG (reference sequence). CDR3 length equals 13 residues. CDR3 DNA sequence: TGTGCCTGGAGTTCACAGGGGGCCAATGAGCAGTTCTTC. Translation: CAWSSQGANEQFF.

The V gene is TRBV3-1, the J gene TRBJ2-5, with 15 bases fitting TRBD2. The CDR3 is 17 residues long. V lost 1 base and J lost 4; bases outside the gene matches: 4. The germline gives CDR1 LGHDT, CDR2 YNNKEL (reference sequence). The CDR3 nucleotides are TGTGCCAGCAGCCAAGGGACTAGCGGGAGGGCCGGAGAGACCCAGTACTTC. Amino acids: CASSQGTSGRAGETQYF.

This clonotype was found many times. The V gene is TRBV12-3 or TRBV12-4, the J gene TRBJ1-2; D ambiguous. Trimming took 1 base from V and 3 from J, leaving 15 bases between them. This CDR3 contains 16 residues. This CDR3 is CASSLDPRTLDYGYTF. CDR3 sequence (DNA): TGTGCCAGCAGTTTAGATCCCAGAACGTTAGACTATGGCTACACCTTC.

At least ten counts were recorded for this clonotype. The chain joins TRBV28 to TRBJ1-1; D unresolved. The germline gives CDR1 MDHEN, CDR2 SYDVKM. Trimming shortened V by 7 bases and J by 0 bases, and 9 bases separated the two germline ends. This CDR3 comprises 13 residues. The CDR3: CASTPPMNTEAFF. The CDR3 DNA reads TGTGCCAGCACCCCGCCCATGAACACTGAAGCTTTCTTT.

The V and J genes are TRBV6-2 or TRBV6-3 and TRBJ2-1, with D perhaps matching TRBD1 (6 bases). This CDR3 is built from 18 residues. The germline V and J ends were trimmed by 3 bases and 0 bases, with 18 bases remaining between them. Germline CDR1 and CDR2: MNHEY and SVGEGT. The CDR3 sequence is CASSYSVAGVLSYNEQFF. DNA of the CDR3: TGTGCCAGCAGTTATAGTGTAGCAGGGGTTCTCTCCTACAATGAGCAGTTCTTC.

This clonotype was picked up many times. The chain carries TRBV2 and TRBJ1-5; no reliable D call. CDR3 length equals 14 residues. The V gene's germline CDR1 is SNHLY and CDR2 FYNNEI. Trimming removed 3 bases at V and 1 base at J, with 7 bases between. The CDR3 nucleotides read TGTGCCAGCAGTGATTTCGTCAGCAATCAGCCCCAGCATTTT. As protein: CASSDFVSNQPQHF.

The chain has TRBV28 and TRBJ2-2, with D unclear. The CDR3 loop spans 13 amino acids. Trimming stripped 1 base from V and 6 bases from J, with 6 bases between. CDR1 is MDHEN and CDR2 is SYDVKM in the germline V gene. CDR3 protein: CASSLSRAGELFF. As DNA, the CDR3 is TGTGCCAGCAGTTTATCTAGAGCCGGGGAGCTGTTTTTT.

V and J are TRBV12-3 or TRBV12-4 and TRBJ2-7; TRBD2 might be the D (5 bases). The CDR3 contains 14 residues. The V end was cut by 6 bases, the J end by 2 bases, with 14 bases between. CDR3 loop: CASSQLDGTYEQYF. CDR3 DNA: TGTGCCAGCAGCCAACTTGACGGGACCTACGAGCAGTACTTC.